This T cell receptor beta chain emerged from a study of shared clonotypes between healthy human individuals. In the study overall: Each donor's CD8 memory used one plate, CD8 naive two, each CD4 subset three.

Produced via immunoSEQ multiplex PCR; TCRdb's table is partial and in-frame only. The sample holds about 680,000 clones, under 80% seen once. The V and J ends lost 10 bases and 3 bases respectively, with 16 bases between them. From germline, CDR1 is MNHNS and CDR2 SASEGT. The CDR3 is 15 residues long. Concerning this clone: Its antigen is undetermined.

Findings and limits, study-wide: Around 4.7% of naive CD4 clonotypes were shared across several donors. Collection of samples was limited to blood; tissue repertoires likely differ.

The sequence came from a woman under 40 in good health. What was sequenced was memory CD4+ T cells sorted from blood. Sample subset: CD45RA-negative fraction. V usage is TRBV6-1 and J usage is TRBJ2-6; the D gene is possibly TRBD2 (5 bases). CDR3 sequence: CATRDLGFGANVLTF. The CDR3, as DNA: TGTGCCACCCGGGATTTGGGTTTTGGGGCCAACGTCCTGACTTTC.